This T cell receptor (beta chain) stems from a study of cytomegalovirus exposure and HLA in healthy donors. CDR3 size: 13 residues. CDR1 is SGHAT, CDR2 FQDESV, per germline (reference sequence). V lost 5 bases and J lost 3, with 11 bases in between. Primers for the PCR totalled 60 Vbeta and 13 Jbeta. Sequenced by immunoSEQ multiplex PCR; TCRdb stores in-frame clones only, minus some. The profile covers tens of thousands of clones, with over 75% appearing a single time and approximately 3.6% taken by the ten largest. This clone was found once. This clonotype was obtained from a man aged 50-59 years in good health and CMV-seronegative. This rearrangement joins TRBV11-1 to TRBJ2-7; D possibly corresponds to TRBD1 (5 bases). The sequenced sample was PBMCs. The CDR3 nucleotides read TGTGCCAGCAGCCCTAAACAGGTCTACGAGCAGTACTTC. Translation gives CASSPKQVYEQYF.